This TCR beta chain was identified in a study of cytomegalovirus exposure and HLA in healthy donors. About the research overall: Genotyping of more than 300 donors showed that around 86% belonged to the Caucasian-associated ancestry cluster. Study outcomes and limitations: Productive status was seen about 90% or about 30% of the time for most TCR beta V segments in an earlier analysis. A few CMV-associated chains were confirmed in vitro to be specific for CMV antigens.

The CDR3 loop spans 15 amino acids. V lost 2 bases, J lost 0 bases, and 7 bases lay in between. Germline V gives CDR1 LGHNA, CDR2 YNFKEQ. Donors were ostensibly healthy at sampling, although undocumented immune exposures were probable. A word on this clone: The antigen remains undetermined.

PCR used 60 Vbeta primers and 13 Jbeta primers. Clones were read by immunoSEQ multiplex PCR, and TCRdb kept only the in-frame ones, dropping some. The data hold tens of thousands of clones, with about three quarters observed a single time. The source is a woman aged 25 to 39 in good health and CMV-seronegative. The chain recombines TRBV4-2 with TRBJ2-2; D not certain. The sample consisted of PBMCs. Here the CDR3 DNA reads TGTGCCAGCAGCCAACGTTTCTCGAACACCGGGGAGCTGTTTTTT. This gives the protein CASSQRFSNTGELFF.